This T cell receptor (beta chain) comes out of a study of T cell responses to AZD1222 COVID-19 vaccine. The germline CDR1 and CDR2 sequences are WSHSY and SAAADI. Deletions cut 2 bases from V and 4 bases from J, with 11 bases between. The CDR3 totals 14 residues. Measured with immunoSEQ multiplex PCR; TCRdb has only the in-frame clones, and not every one. The sample holds some 130,000 clones, roughly 90% seen once. V and J are TRBV10-2 and TRBJ1-1; TRBD1 is a possible D gene (5 bases). The starting material was peripheral blood, obtained on day 0 of AZD1222 vaccination. This TCR came from an adult in good health. CDR3 nucleotide sequence: TGCGCCAGCAGTGAGCCAGGGCGGGCCACTGAAGCTTTCTTT. This sequence encodes CASSEPGRATEAFF.